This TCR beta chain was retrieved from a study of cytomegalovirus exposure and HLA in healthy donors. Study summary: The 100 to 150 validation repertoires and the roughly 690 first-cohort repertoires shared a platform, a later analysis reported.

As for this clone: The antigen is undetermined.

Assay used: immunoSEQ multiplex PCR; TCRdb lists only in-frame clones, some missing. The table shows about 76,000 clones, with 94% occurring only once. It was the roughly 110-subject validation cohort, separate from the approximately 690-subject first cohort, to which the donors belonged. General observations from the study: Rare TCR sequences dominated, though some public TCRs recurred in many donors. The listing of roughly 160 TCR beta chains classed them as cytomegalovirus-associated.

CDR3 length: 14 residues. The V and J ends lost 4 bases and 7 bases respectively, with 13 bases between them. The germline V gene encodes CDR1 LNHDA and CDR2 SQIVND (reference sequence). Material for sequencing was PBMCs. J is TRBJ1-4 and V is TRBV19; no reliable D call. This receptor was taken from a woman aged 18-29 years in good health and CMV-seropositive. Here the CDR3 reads CASSTRDKREKLFF. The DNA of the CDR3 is TGTGCCAGTAGTACGAGGGATAAGCGTGAAAAACTGTTTTTT.